The sequence of this TCR beta chain was determined in a study of blood T cell repertoires in COVID-19. Germline V gives CDR1 SGHVS, CDR2 FNYEAQ. Germline trimming cut 5 bases from V and 2 bases from J; bases unmatched to any gene: 5. The CDR3 runs to 15 residues. Measured with immunoSEQ multiplex PCR; TCRdb has only the in-frame clones, and not every one. Of tens of thousands of clones listed, 90% were seen once; the top ten hold around a sixth. There are a few counts of this clone. The V call is TRBV7-6, the J call TRBJ1-1; 10 positions match TRBD1. This TCR came from a man older than 75 with acute or convalescent COVID-19. The sample taken for sequencing was peripheral blood. The CDR3 DNA reads as TGTGCCAGCAGCCTCGGGACAGGGGATAACACTGAAGCTTTCTTT. It yields the protein CASSLGTGDNTEAFF. Supplemented by reference TRBV7-6 and TRBJ1-1, the full variable domain reads GAGVSQSPRYKVTKRGQDVALRCDPISGHVSLYWYRQALGQGPEFLTYFNYEAQQDKSGLPNDRFSAERPEGSISTLTIQRTEQRDSAMYRCASSLGTGDNTEAFFGQGTRLTVV.